The 30 T cell receptor beta chains below all came from one sample that was sequenced in a study of T-cell memory formation after mild COVID-19 (dated by TCRdb to 2020 to 2022). Library preparation was by 5' RACE. The run used an Illumina NovaSeq 6000. The public reads were run again by TCRdb, first through fastp at Q25 and then through MiXCR, and only productive beta chains were kept. One record per CDR3 amino acid sequence lists the most common genes and DNA. For this sample the table gives 450,000 to 700,000 distinct CDR3 sequences, of which roughly 18% were detected only once. More than 10% of the sample rests with the top ten. The sequenced sample consisted of PBMCs or a T cell subset sorted from them (not recorded which). The receptor source for this set is an adult woman who had mild COVID-19 (a few samples of this study predate the infection). The sample titles of this study are shuffled in the database, so cell type and time point are left out; the donor was told from shared clones.

This clonotype was seen a handful of times. This chain joins TRBV12-3 or TRBV12-4 and TRBJ2-5; D is perhaps TRBD1 (6 bases). CDR3 size: 19 residues. V lost 7 bases to trimming and J lost 1 base, with 28 bases between them. The CDR3 region is CASTPWAQSKTGFQETQYF. The CDR3 DNA is TGTGCCAGCACCCCTTGGGCCCAATCAAAGACAGGATTCCAAGAGACCCAGTACTTC.

V and J are TRBV4-2 and TRBJ2-5; D might be TRBD2 (5 bases). This CDR3 has 14 residues. Germline V gene sequence: CDR1 LGHNA, CDR2 YNFKEQ. The V and J ends lost 2 bases and 3 bases respectively, with 10 bases between them. CDR3 sequence reads: CASSQSQRKETQYF. Here the CDR3 DNA reads TGTGCCAGCAGCCAATCTCAGCGGAAAGAGACCCAGTACTTC.

The chain carries TRBV12-3 or TRBV12-4 and TRBJ1-2, with TRBD1 matching over 11 bases. The CDR3 runs to 15 residues. With V trimmed by 10 bases and J by 4 bases, 11 bases remained unmatched. For the CDR3, the DNA is TGTGCCACCCGAAACCGGGACAGGGGGATCTATGGCTACACCTTC. Protein: CATRNRDRGIYGYTF.

V is TRBV2 and J is TRBJ2-2; D is possibly TRBD1 (5 bases). The V and J ends lost 5 bases and 6 bases respectively, with 10 bases between them. CDR1 and CDR2 from the germline V gene are SNHLY and FYNNEI. This CDR3 spans 13 amino acids. CDR3 nucleotide sequence: TGTGCCAGCAGTATAGGGGTAGCCGGGGAGCTGTTTTTT. The encoded protein is CASSIGVAGELFF.

This clonotype turned up a few times. The CDR3 loop reads CATSDPSQGTGELFF. CDR3 nucleotide sequence: TGTGCCACCAGTGATCCATCACAGGGGACCGGGGAGCTGTTTTTT. V and J are TRBV24-1 and TRBJ2-2; 7 bases are shared with TRBD1. The CDR3 contains 15 residues. Per the germline V gene, CDR1 is KGHDR and CDR2 is SFDVKD. J lost 5 bases, V lost 3 bases, and 5 bases had no gene match.

This clonotype was seen more than once but under ten times. The chain combines TRBV13 with TRBJ2-7; 10 nucleotides line up with TRBD2. The CDR3 extends over 15 amino acids. V dropped 5 bases and J dropped 3; count of bases not matched to a gene: 7. The germline CDR1 and CDR2 sequences are PRHDT and FYEKMQ (reference sequence). CDR3 sequence reads: CASSASGRGLYEQYF. The CDR3 coding sequence is TGTGCCAGCAGCGCTAGCGGGAGAGGGCTCTACGAGCAGTACTTC.

The genes are TRBV7-3 and TRBJ2-2; a weak D match, TRBD1 (5 bases). CDR1 and CDR2 (germline): SGHTA, FQGTGA. Trimming removed 1 base from V and 3 bases from J, with 18 bases in between. This CDR3 spans 18 amino acids. CDR3 sequence reads: CASSLIGREIGYTGELFF. The CDR3 nucleotides are TGTGCCAGCAGCTTAATTGGCAGGGAAATCGGTTACACCGGGGAGCTGTTTTTT.

This clonotype was detected many times. V usage is TRBV5-1 and J usage is TRBJ2-1; 8 nucleotides line up with TRBD2. Germline CDR1 and CDR2: SGHRS and YFSETQ. The CDR3 length is 15 residues. With 0 bases clipped from V and 5 bases from J, the junction kept 4 bases outside the gene matches. The CDR3 DNA reads as TGCGCCAGCAGCTTGGGCGGCGGGGGGCACAATGAGCAGTTCTTC. Protein sequence: CASSLGGGGHNEQFF. Combining the CDR3 with reference TRBV5-1 and TRBJ2-1 gives the whole variable domain KAGVTQTPRYLIKTRGQQVTLSCSPISGHRSVSWYQQTPGQGLQFLFEYFSETQRNKGNFPGRFSGRQFSNSRSEMNVSTLELGDSALYLCASSLGGGGHNEQFFGPGTRLTVL.

The V gene is TRBV6-6, the J gene TRBJ2-2, with TRBD2 matching 7 bases. Germline loops: CDR1 MNHNY, CDR2 SVGAGI (reference sequence). The CDR3 spans 15 residues. J was trimmed by 5 bases and V by 4 bases; bases with no gene match: 7. The CDR3 is CASSSSGGGTGELFF. DNA for the CDR3: TGTGCCAGCAGTTCTAGCGGAGGTGGGACCGGGGAGCTGTTTTTT.

In this sample, this clonotype turned up a few times. The chain couples TRBV12-3 or TRBV12-4 to TRBJ2-3, with TRBD2 matching over 16 bases. V lost 6 bases to trimming and J lost 7 bases; unmatched junction nucleotides: 4. The CDR3 runs to 15 residues. CDR3 in amino acids: CASRGLAGGRNTQYF. The CDR3 DNA follows: TGTGCCAGCAGGGGACTAGCGGGGGGGCGAAATACGCAGTATTTT.

This clonotype was found many times. The chain has TRBV5-1 and TRBJ2-7; no firm D call. CDR1 and CDR2 from the germline V gene are SGHRS and YFSETQ. The CDR3 spans 15 residues. The ends were cut back, 4 bases at V and 0 bases at J, with 14 bases in the middle. The CDR3 bases are TGCGCCAGCAGCACCTTCACCGGGTCCTCCTACGAGCAGTACTTC. Its protein is CASSTFTGSSYEQYF.

This clonotype showed up just a few times. The rearrangement joins TRBV2 to TRBJ2-1; D remains ambiguous. This CDR3 region has 14 residues. V shed 5 bases and J shed 6 bases, with 14 bases lying between them. Looked up from germline, CDR1 is SNHLY and CDR2 is FYNNEI. The CDR3 here is CASSKKLTANEQFF. The DNA of the CDR3 is TGTGCCAGCAGTAAGAAACTAACGGCCAATGAGCAGTTCTTC.

In this sample, this clonotype turned up a few times. This rearrangement joins TRBV6-6 to TRBJ2-1, with 10 nucleotides matching TRBD2. Germline V lookup: CDR1 MNHNY, CDR2 SVGAGI (reference sequence). There are 18 residues in the CDR3. Unmatched junction bases numbered 13, after V lost 0 bases and J lost 8 bases. The CDR3 DNA sequence: TGTGCCAGCAGTTACTCGATTAACCAGCGGGAGGGCCTTCATGAGCAGTTCTTC. Its protein product is CASSYSINQREGLHEQFF.

This clonotype was found many times. The chain recombines TRBV11-2 with TRBJ1-1; D is possibly TRBD1 (5 bases). The ends were cut back, 5 bases at V and 3 bases at J, with 19 bases in the middle. This CDR3 has 16 amino acids. Germline V gene lookup returns CDR1 SGHAT and CDR2 FQNNGV. The CDR3, as DNA: TGTGCCAGCAGCCTCGGCGGGGCGATAGTGGACACTGAAGCTTTCTTT. This gives the protein CASSLGGAIVDTEAFF.

This rearrangement joins TRBV7-9 to TRBJ1-2; D remains ambiguous. In germline, CDR1 is SEHNR, CDR2 FQNEAQ (reference sequence). Trimming cost V 2 bases and J 0 bases, with 19 bases left between them. The CDR3 has 18 amino acids. The CDR3: CASSLTAASSVSNYGYTF. In DNA form, the CDR3 reads TGTGCCAGCAGCTTAACCGCGGCATCCTCCGTTTCTAACTATGGCTACACCTTC.

The chain couples TRBV2 to TRBJ2-2, with 9 nucleotides matching TRBD1. The CDR3 consists of 15 residues. Germline V CDR1 and CDR2: SNHLY, FYNNEI. After removal of 6 bases from V and 5 bases from J, the junction contained 7 bases not matched to a gene. This CDR3 is CASRTGQGATGELFF. The CDR3 DNA sequence: TGTGCCAGCAGGACGGGACAGGGAGCTACCGGGGAGCTGTTTTTT.

The rearrangement uses TRBV27 and TRBJ1-4; D is unclear. The CDR3 has 14 amino acids. V was shortened by 3 bases and J by 2 bases, with 7 bases between the two germline ends. CDR1 MNHEY and CDR2 SMNVEV come from the germline V gene (reference sequence). CDR3 in DNA: TGTGCCAGCAGTTTCCGCGGGACTAATGAAAAACTGTTTTTT. This codes for CASSFRGTNEKLFF.

This clonotype was counted a few times. This sequence joins TRBV29-1 and TRBJ1-1; unclear D gene. There are 13 residues in the CDR3. V was pared by 4 bases and J by 3 bases, with 12 bases between. Germline CDR1 reads SQVTM; CDR2 reads ANQGSEA. The CDR3, as DNA: TGCAGCGTTGTGGCGTGGGAGGACACTGAAGCTTTCTTT. Protein sequence: CSVVAWEDTEAFF. The full variable domain, with the rest looked up from reference TRBV29-1 and TRBJ1-1, is SAVISQKPSRDICQRGTSLTIQCQVDSQVTMMFWYRQQPGQSLTLIATANQGSEATYESGFVIDKFPISRPNLTFSTLTVSNMSPEDSSIYLCSVVAWEDTEAFFGQGTRLTVV.

The sample holds a few counts of this clonotype. This chain links TRBV12-3 or TRBV12-4 with TRBJ2-5, with a possible D match to TRBD2 (7 bases). The ends were cut back, 8 bases at V and 2 bases at J, with 18 bases in the middle. The CDR3 contains 15 residues. CDR3 loop: CASGETGGQQETQYF. The CDR3, as DNA: TGTGCCAGCGGTGAAACGGGGGGCCAGCAAGAGACCCAGTACTTC.

The chain couples TRBV7-2 to TRBJ2-2, with TRBD1 identical over 8 bases. Germline CDR1 reads SGHTA; CDR2 reads FQGNSA. Trimming cost V 2 bases and J 6 bases; bases outside gene matches: 2. The CDR3 has 14 residues. CDR3 loop: CASSLQGAAGELFF. The CDR3 nucleotides are TGTGCCAGCAGCTTACAGGGGGCGGCCGGGGAGCTGTTTTTT.

The rearrangement links TRBV4-3 to TRBJ2-2; 11 bases line up with TRBD1. The CDR3 length is 17 residues. V dropped 2 bases and J dropped 5; count of bases not matched to a gene: 7. In germline, CDR1 is LGHNA, CDR2 YSLEER. The CDR3 DNA follows: TGCGCCAGCAGCCAATTTTCCGGACAGGGGGCGACCGGGGAGCTGTTTTTT. It specifies CASSQFSGQGATGELFF.

The chain combines TRBV29-1 with TRBJ2-1, with unresolved D. The ends were cut back, 5 bases at V and 8 bases at J, with 7 bases in the middle. The CDR3 totals 10 residues. Germline V lookup: CDR1 SQVTM, CDR2 ANQGSEA. CDR3 region: CSVLGDEQFF. Written as DNA, the CDR3 is TGCAGCGTTTTGGGTGATGAGCAGTTCTTC.

This clonotype was detected a few times. The chain recombines TRBV9 with TRBJ2-5, with no clear D. The V end was cut by 0 bases, the J end by 4 bases, with 7 bases between. This CDR3 has 13 residues. CDR1 is SGDLS, CDR2 YYNGEE, per germline. CDR3 amino acids: CASSVAVGETQYF. The CDR3, as DNA: TGTGCCAGCAGCGTAGCCGTTGGAGAGACCCAGTACTTC.

This clonotype has more than one count but fewer than ten. This chain uses TRBV20-1 with TRBJ2-3, with D possibly being TRBD1 (5 bases). CDR3 size: 15 residues. Per the germline V gene, CDR1 is DFQATT and CDR2 is SNEGSKA (reference sequence). V shed 1 base and J shed 1 base, with 12 bases lying between them. The CDR3 nucleotides are TGCAGTGCTAGAGTGGGCGGCAGGGGCACAGATACGCAGTATTTT. This codes for CSARVGGRGTDTQYF.

V is TRBV20-1 and J is TRBJ2-7; possible D gene TRBD1, 6 bases. Trimming left V 1 base short and J 2 bases short, with 15 bases between. Germline V gene data show CDR1 as DFQATT and CDR2 as SNEGSKA (reference sequence). This CDR3 contains 15 residues. The CDR3 DNA follows: TGCAGTGCTAGAGCCTCCTTTCAGGGGCCCTACGAGCAGTACTTC. It is translated as CSARASFQGPYEQYF.

There are many counts of this clonotype. The chain has TRBV7-2 and TRBJ2-1; the D call may be TRBD1 or TRBD2 (5 bases each). The CDR3 loop spans 14 amino acids. V was cut by 4 bases and J by 13 bases, with 20 bases left in between. The germline V gene has CDR1 SGHTA and CDR2 FQGNSA. The CDR3 nucleotides are TGTGCCAGCAGCTCCTCCTACGGGACGTCGGATCAGTTCTTC. Residues: CASSSSYGTSDQFF.

This clonotype showed up just a few times. The chain combines TRBV27 with TRBJ2-4, with a tentative D call TRBD2 (5 bases). The CDR3 runs 13 residues. Germline-derived CDR1 and CDR2 are MNHEY and SMNVEV (reference sequence). Deletions cut 5 bases from V and 10 bases from J, with 15 bases between. The CDR3 DNA is TGTGCCAGCAGTGATAGCGTGAATCGGATTCAGTACTTC. Protein: CASSDSVNRIQYF.

This clonotype has only a few counts. The rearrangement joins TRBV29-1 to TRBJ1-5; D is uncertain. The V end was cut by 6 bases, the J end by 11 bases, with 14 bases between. Germline assignment: CDR1 SQVTM and CDR2 ANQGSEA. The CDR3 runs 11 residues. As DNA, the CDR3 is TGCAGCGTGGAGGAGATGGGCACCCAGCATTTT. Encoded protein: CSVEEMGTQHF.

The chain carries TRBV19 and TRBJ2-1; a weak D match, TRBD1 (6 bases). The germline V and J ends were trimmed by 3 bases and 4 bases, with 13 bases remaining between them. In germline, CDR1 is LNHDA, CDR2 SQIVND (reference sequence). CDR3 length equals 15 residues. The CDR3 sequence: CASSISTGSYNEQFF. Here the CDR3 DNA reads TGTGCCAGTAGTATTTCAACAGGGAGTTACAATGAGCAGTTCTTC.

J is TRBJ1-2 and V is TRBV7-3, with D unclear. The V gene's germline CDR1 is SGHTA and CDR2 FQGTGA. V lost 2 bases to trimming and J lost 2 bases, with 12 bases between them. This CDR3 has 15 amino acids. CDR3 sequence: CASSLLGEINYGYTF. The CDR3 nucleotides are TGTGCCAGCAGCTTATTAGGAGAAATCAACTATGGCTACACCTTC. The complete variable domain, with remaining parts taken from reference TRBV7-3 and TRBJ1-2, reads GAGVSQTPSNKVTEKGKYVELRCDPISGHTALYWYRQSLGQGPEFLIYFQGTGAADDSGLPNDRFFAVRPEGSVSTLKIQRTERGDSAVYLCASSLLGEINYGYTFGSGTRLTVV.